This T cell receptor (beta chain) was found in a study of T cell repertoires in cytomegalovirus infection. Looking at the study overall: From public TCR beta signatures came an indication of both CMV infection and matching HLA type.

This CDR3 has 15 amino acids. V dropped 2 bases and J dropped 2 bases, with 12 bases sitting between them. TCRdb reprocessed the reads with MiXCR, giving one entry per CDR3 protein. Among some 130,000 distinct CDR3 sequences listed, approximately 8.8% were seen once. Study findings and constraints: Frequencies of public TCR beta families were cumulated, and this identified carriers of CMV plus the relevant HLA. Dominant in the ex vivo response were TCR beta clonotypes restricted by HLA-C and specific for CMV.

This clonotype occurred many times. Its antigen is undetermined. The TCR sequence derives from a human donor in good health (CMV status not recorded). Some clones in this sample may be carry-over from other donors' samples. This sequence joins TRBV12-3 or TRBV12-4 and TRBJ1-1; TRBD1 might be the D (5 bases). The sample comprised PBMCs. The CDR3 DNA reads TGTGCCAGCAGTTTAAGAAAGGGGATCAACACTGAAGCTTTCTTT. It is translated as CASSLRKGINTEAFF.